The present TCR beta chain was sequenced within a study of blood T cells in healthy people across ages. Looking at the study overall: Roughly one uniquely barcoded beta molecule per two T cells was captured.

The CDR3 is 13 residues long. Per the germline V gene, CDR1 is DFQATT and CDR2 is SNEGSKA (reference sequence). V was shortened by 6 bases and J by 10 bases, with 18 bases between the two germline ends. Russia was home to the donors, healthy Caucasian individuals aged 6 to 90. The study's findings and limits: Diversity estimated from one million T cells was considered an underestimate.

In the case of this clonotype: The antigen is not known.

Sample-barcoded 5' priming and a J-beta primer mix drove a second PCR of about 6 to 11 cycles. TCRdb analysed the 5' RACE reads with MiXCR anew, one entry per CDR3 protein. The table includes roughly 1,300,000 distinct CDR3 sequences, around 55% detected once. The V gene is TRBV20-1, the J gene TRBJ1-4; the D gene is possibly TRBD1 (5 bases). Sample: blood. This TCR derives from a man younger than 30 in good health. The CDR3 here is CSAPGESTGKLFF. In DNA, the CDR3 is TGCAGTGCGCCGGGGGAGTCCACTGGAAAACTGTTTTTT.